These 6 T cell receptor beta chains share one sample of origin, sequenced in a study of cytomegalovirus exposure and HLA in healthy donors. The PCR made use of 60 Vbeta and 13 Jbeta primers. The repertoire was sequenced with immunoSEQ multiplex PCR; TCRdb's copy has only in-frame clones and lacks some. The sample has about 220,000 clones, 75% to 80% seen once. The sample consisted of PBMCs. All receptors come from a male donor in good health and CMV-seronegative.

The table lists this clone with a few counts. The rearrangement uses TRBV5-4 and TRBJ2-1; TRBD2 matches 7 bases. Trimming removed 4 bases from V and 4 bases from J; junction bases left unmatched: 5. Germline lookup yields CDR1 SGHNT and CDR2 YYREEE (reference sequence). The length of the CDR3 is 14 residues. The CDR3: CASSVAGLYNEQFF. Written as DNA, the CDR3 is TGTGCCAGCAGCGTAGCGGGCCTTTACAATGAGCAGTTCTTC.

V gene TRBV15 combines with J gene TRBJ1-4, with TRBD1 identical over 10 bases. CDR1 is LNHNV, CDR2 YYDKDF, per germline (reference sequence). The junction had 8 bases not matched to a gene; V was cut back by 0 bases and J by 7 bases. The CDR3 is made up of 17 amino acids. Here the CDR3 reads CATSRDPPGQGFEKLFF. DNA for the CDR3: TGTGCCACCAGCAGAGACCCACCGGGACAGGGGTTTGAAAAACTGTTTTTT.

The rearrangement uses TRBV21-1 and TRBJ1-2. TRBV21-1 is tagged as a pseudogene. The CDR3 is made up of 13 amino acids. The DNA for the CDR3 is TGTGCCAGCAGCAAGTGCCGGGACTATGGCTACACCTTC. Translated: CASSKCRDYGYTF.

The chain is built from TRBV5-1 and TRBJ2-7, with 8 positions matching TRBD2. Germline V gene lookup returns CDR1 SGHRS and CDR2 YFSETQ. The trim removed 4 bases at V and 6 bases at J, leaving 3 bases unmatched. The CDR3 extends over 12 amino acids. CDR3: CASSRGGGEQYF. The CDR3 region has the DNA TGCGCCAGCAGCCGGGGGGGAGGCGAGCAGTACTTC.

The chain links TRBV5-1 to TRBJ1-3; the D gene is possibly TRBD1 (6 bases). The CDR3 is 17 residues long. Trimming removed 4 bases at V and 0 bases at J, with 17 bases between. CDR1 is SGHRS and CDR2 is YFSETQ in the germline V gene. This CDR3 is CASSQKDSPLSGNTIYF. The CDR3, as DNA: TGCGCCAGCAGCCAAAAGGACAGCCCACTCTCTGGAAACACCATATATTTT.

The chain couples TRBV4-3 to TRBJ2-7; 7 positions match TRBD1. V shed 8 bases and J 5 bases; nucleotides not matched to a gene: 15. The CDR3 covers 15 residues. Germline values: CDR1 LGHNA, CDR2 YSLEER. CDR3 nucleotide sequence: TGCGCCAGCCAGTTCCGAAGACAGGGAACGGACGAGCAGTACTTC. This translates into CASQFRRQGTDEQYF.